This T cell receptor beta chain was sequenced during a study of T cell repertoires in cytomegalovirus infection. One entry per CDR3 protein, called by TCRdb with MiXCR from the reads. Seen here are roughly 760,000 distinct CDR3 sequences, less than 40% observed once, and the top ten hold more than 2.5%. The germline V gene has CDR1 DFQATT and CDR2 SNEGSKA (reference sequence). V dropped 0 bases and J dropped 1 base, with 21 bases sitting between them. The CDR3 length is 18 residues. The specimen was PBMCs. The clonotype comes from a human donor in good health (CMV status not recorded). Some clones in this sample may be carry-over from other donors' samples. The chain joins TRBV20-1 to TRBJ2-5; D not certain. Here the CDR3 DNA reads TGCAGTGCTAGAGATTACGGCCTGCGTGGGTTTGGCCAAGAGACCCAGTACTTC. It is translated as CSARDYGLRGFGQETQYF.